One TCR beta chain is described in this entry. The data belong to a study of T-cell memory formation after mild COVID-19. TCRdb used MiXCR to reprocess the 5' RACE reads, holding one entry per CDR3 protein. The data contain 470,000 or so distinct CDR3 sequences, around 20% of them singletons. Trimming cost V 0 bases and J 2 bases; bases outside gene matches: 5. Germline CDR1 reads MGHDK; CDR2 reads SYGVNS. The CDR3 spans 16 residues. This TCR came from an adult woman who had mild COVID-19 (a few samples of this study predate the infection). Cell type and time point are not known. This chain joins TRBV25-1 and TRBJ1-2; 8 nucleotides align to TRBD1. The specimen was PBMCs or a T cell subset sorted from them (not recorded which). CDR3 protein: CASSEYGTGANYGYTF. The CDR3, as DNA: TGTGCCAGCAGTGAATATGGGACAGGCGCGAACTATGGCTACACCTTC.